These T cell receptor beta chains were read from a single sample in a study of OX40 agonist ivuxolimab in advanced cancers. This table comes from immunoSEQ multiplex PCR, and its TCRdb copy is limited to in-frame clones, with some not included. The sample contains about 85,000 clones, around 87% of which appear only once. The sequencing used CD4+ or CD8+ T cells sorted from blood, collected in a trial of the OX40 agonist ivuxolimab. The receptors stem from an adult with an advanced solid tumor such as melanoma, head and neck, liver or kidney cancer. The CDR3 runs from the conserved cysteine through the conserved F or W. The order of the fields is D gene, clone size, J gene, V gene, CDR3 DNA, CDR3 protein. The D gene is left open where the match is weak. A clone size is listed for some rows: how often the clone was seen (once, few, many), or a class if it is expanded.

NA | NA | TRBJ2-2 | TRBV5-1 | TGCGCCAGCAGCTCTAGACAGGCAAACGGGGAGCTGTTTTTT | CASSSRQANGELFF
TRBD1 | NA | TRBJ2-1 | TRBV9 | TGTGCCACCAAAAGACAGGGATCTTACAATGAGCAGTTCTTC | CATKRQGSYNEQFF
TRBD1 | NA | TRBJ1-1 | TRBV2 | TGTGCCAGCAGTGGCAAGGGGGCGGTCACTGAAGCTTTCTTT | CASSGKGAVTEAFF
TRBD2 | NA | TRBJ2-1 | TRBV9 | TGTGCCAGCAGCGTAGGTAGCGGGGCGCCCTCCTACAATGAGCAGTTCTTC | CASSVGSGAPSYNEQFF
TRBD1 | NA | TRBJ1-2 | TRBV6-5 | TGTGCCAGCAGCCGGCCGGGACAGGCGGACTATGGCTACACCTTC | CASSRPGQADYGYTF
NA | NA | TRBJ2-7 | TRBV11-2 | TGTGCCAGCTCGGGATCGGGACCGAGCTCCTACGAGCAGTACTTC | CASSGSGPSSYEQYF
NA | NA | TRBJ1-1 | TRBV5-6 | TGTGCCAGCAGCTTGGGGGCAGGTCTTGGCACTGAAGCTTTCTTT | CASSLGAGLGTEAFF
NA | NA | TRBJ2-3 | TRBV25-1 | TGTGCCAGCAGCGGAAGGGGGTCGGGGGGCACAGATACGCAGTATTTT | CASSGRGSGGTDTQYF
TRBD1 | NA | TRBJ2-5 | TRBV9 | TGTGCCAGCAGCCCCCGCAGGGGGCTAGAGACCCAGTACTTC | CASSPRRGLETQYF
TRBD1 | once | TRBJ1-3 | TRBV6-1 | TGTGCCAGCAGAGGGACAGGGGGAAACACCATATATTTT | CASRGTGGNTIYF
NA | NA | TRBJ2-5 | TRBV5-1 | TGCGCCAGCAGCTTGGACTTGGAGACCCAGTACTTC | CASSLDLETQYF
NA | NA | TRBJ2-7 | TRBV11-2 | TGTGCCAGCAGCTCGCTGGTTTATAGGGTCCCCTACGAGCAGTACTTC | CASSSLVYRVPYEQYF
TRBD1 | once | TRBJ2-5 | TRBV19 | TGTGCCAGTAGCACCGGACAGGGAGGGACCCAGTACTTC | CASSTGQGGTQYF
TRBD1 | few | TRBJ1-1 | TRBV2 | TGTGCCAGCAGTGGAACAGGGGGAGGGACTGAAGCTTTCTTT | CASSGTGGGTEAFF
TRBD1 | few | TRBJ1-2 | TRBV19 | TGTGCCAGTACCTGGGACAGGGGCACCTATGGCTACACCTTC | CASTWDRGTYGYTF
NA | NA | TRBJ1-2 | TRBV9 | TGTGCCAGCAGCGCAACGGTCCAGGGATGGGATGGCTACACCTTC | CASSATVQGWDGYTF
TRBD2 | NA | TRBJ2-5 | TRBV20-1 | TGCAGTGCCCCGGGGGGAGAGACCCAGTACTTC | CSAPGGETQYF